This TCR beta chain was identified in a study of CD8 T cells in ankylosing spondylitis. By quantitative 5'-RACE with molecular barcodes, the TCR beta libraries were made. TCRdb processed the 5' RACE reads anew with MiXCR; each CDR3 protein has one entry. Among roughly 440,000 distinct CDR3 sequences listed, about a sixth were seen once. Study conclusions and caveats: Ankylosing spondylitis blood seemed to carry a telltale TCR beta motif made of several highly homologous variants. Matched synovial fluid from ankylosing spondylitis patients was reported to be enriched for disease-linked clones. Both synovial fluid and blood in reactive arthritis had previously been reported to carry some motif variants.

The CDR3 is 14 residues long. V lost 1 base, J lost 4 bases, and 7 bases lay in between. CDR1 and CDR2 (germline): MNHNS, SASEGT. Note on this clonotype: Its antigen remains unidentified.

The TCR was taken from a male donor with ankylosing spondylitis. Input material: blood, either unsorted or a sorted T cell fraction (not recorded which). V usage is TRBV6-1 and J usage is TRBJ2-2; unclear D gene. The CDR3 coding sequence is TGTGCCAGCAGTGAAGGCTACTTCACCGGGGAGCTGTTTTTT. Protein: CASSEGYFTGELFF.